This T cell receptor beta chain derives from a study of T cell changes during pregnancy in multiple sclerosis (dated by TCRdb to the late 2010s). For the study in its entirety: In women with multiple sclerosis, the researchers looked at how the T cell repertoire shifted as pregnancy progressed.

Receptor libraries were prepared by the immunoSEQ multiplex PCR assay. TCRdb limited this immuneACCESS table to in-frame rearrangements with V and J called. A share of clones is missing; checked studies link under half to unresolved V genes, and the rest is unexplained. In this sample the table shows 50,000 to 70,000 clones, roughly 92% of which occur a single time. 1.4% of the sample comes from the top ten. Remarks on this clone: Its binding antigen is unknown. Per-base quality was not reported, and no clone a single base away is much larger than it.

The CDR3 starts with the cysteine, ends with the phenylalanine, and has 14 residues. The entry retains the CDR3 DNA only, 42 bases that are in frame from base 1. Trimming leaves V shorter by 8 bases and J shorter by 2 bases, with the junction holding 4 bases beyond the gene matches. CDR1 and CDR2 are drawn from the germline V gene: SNHLY, FYNNEI. The sample here was peripheral blood, taken in the second trimester of pregnancy. The V gene is TRBV2 and the J gene is TRBJ2-3, with TRBD2 matching 10 junction bases. The receptor's source is a female donor with multiple sclerosis, enrolled in a pregnancy study. CDR3 sequence: CASALAGVTDTQYF. Here is the DNA: TGTGCCAGCGCCCTAGCGGGAGTCACAGATACGCAGTATTTT. The full variable domain, completed from the reference TRBV2 and TRBJ2-3 proteins outside the CDR3, reads EPEVTQTPSHQVTQMGQEVILRCVPISNHLYFYWYRQILGQKVEFLVSFYNNEISEKSEIFDDQFSVERPDGSNFTLKIRSTKLEDSAMYFCASALAGVTDTQYFGPGTRLTVL.